This TCR beta chain stems from a study of T cell changes during pregnancy in multiple sclerosis. Sequenced by immunoSEQ multiplex PCR; TCRdb stores in-frame clones only, minus some. The table has around 67,000 clones, 92% seen once. The CDR3 loop spans 15 amino acids. Trimming stripped 2 bases from V and 7 bases from J, with 17 bases between. Per the germline V gene, CDR1 is MNHEY and CDR2 is SMNVEV (reference sequence). In its sample, this clone was seen once. J is TRBJ2-5 and V is TRBV27; maybe TRBD2 (5 bases). Source: peripheral blood, taken in the first trimester of pregnancy. This sequence originates from a female donor with multiple sclerosis, enrolled in a pregnancy study. This CDR3 is CASSLGPTGSATQYF. The CDR3 region has the DNA TGTGCCAGCAGTTTAGGCCCAACGGGGAGCGCGACCCAGTACTTC.